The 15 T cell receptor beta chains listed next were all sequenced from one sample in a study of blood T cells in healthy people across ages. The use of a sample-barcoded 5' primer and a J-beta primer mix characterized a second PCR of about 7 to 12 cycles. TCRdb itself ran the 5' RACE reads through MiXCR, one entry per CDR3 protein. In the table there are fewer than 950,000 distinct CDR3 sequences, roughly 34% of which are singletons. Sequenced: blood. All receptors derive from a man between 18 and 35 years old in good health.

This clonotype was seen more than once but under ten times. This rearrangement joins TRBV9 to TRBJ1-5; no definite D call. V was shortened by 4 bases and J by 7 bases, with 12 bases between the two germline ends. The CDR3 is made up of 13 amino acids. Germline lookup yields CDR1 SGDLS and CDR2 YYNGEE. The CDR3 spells CASSSSAKQPQHF. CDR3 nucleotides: TGTGCCAGCAGCTCTTCTGCGAAGCAGCCCCAGCATTTT.

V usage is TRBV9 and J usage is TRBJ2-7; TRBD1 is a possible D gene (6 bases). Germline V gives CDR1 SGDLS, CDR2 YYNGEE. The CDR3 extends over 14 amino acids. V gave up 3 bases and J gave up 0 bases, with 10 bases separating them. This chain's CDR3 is CASSGQVNSYEQYF. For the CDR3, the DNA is TGTGCCAGCAGCGGACAGGTAAACTCCTACGAGCAGTACTTC.

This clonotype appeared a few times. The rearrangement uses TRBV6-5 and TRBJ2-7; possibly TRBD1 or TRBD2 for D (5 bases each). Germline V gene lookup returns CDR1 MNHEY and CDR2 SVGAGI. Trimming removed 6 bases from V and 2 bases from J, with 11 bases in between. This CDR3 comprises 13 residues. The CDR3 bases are TGTGCCAGCAGCCGGGACGGACCCTACGAGCAGTACTTC. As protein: CASSRDGPYEQYF.

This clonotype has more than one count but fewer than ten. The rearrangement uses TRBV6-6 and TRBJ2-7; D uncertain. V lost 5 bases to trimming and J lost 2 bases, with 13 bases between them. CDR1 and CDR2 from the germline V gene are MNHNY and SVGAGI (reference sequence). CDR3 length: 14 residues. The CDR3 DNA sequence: TGTGCCAGCAGTCCCGATGGGTTTACCTACGAGCAGTACTTC. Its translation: CASSPDGFTYEQYF.

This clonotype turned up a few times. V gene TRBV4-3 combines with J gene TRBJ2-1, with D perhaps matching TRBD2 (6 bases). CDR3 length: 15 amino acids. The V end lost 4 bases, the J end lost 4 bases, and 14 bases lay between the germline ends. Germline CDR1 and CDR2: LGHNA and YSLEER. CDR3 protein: CASSRGSGVYNEQFF. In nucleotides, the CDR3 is TGCGCCAGCAGCCGCGGCTCGGGGGTTTACAATGAGCAGTTCTTC.

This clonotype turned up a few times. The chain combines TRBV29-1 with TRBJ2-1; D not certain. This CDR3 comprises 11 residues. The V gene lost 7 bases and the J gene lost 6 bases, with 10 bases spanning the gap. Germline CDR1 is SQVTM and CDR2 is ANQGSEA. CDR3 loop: CSAPESNEQFF. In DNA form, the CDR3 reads TGCAGCGCCCCCGAGAGCAATGAGCAGTTCTTC.

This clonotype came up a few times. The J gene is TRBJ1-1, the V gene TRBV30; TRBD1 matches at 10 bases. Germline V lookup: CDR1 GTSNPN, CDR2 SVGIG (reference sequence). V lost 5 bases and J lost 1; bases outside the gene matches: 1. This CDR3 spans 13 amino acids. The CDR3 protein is CAWDRGQNTEAFF. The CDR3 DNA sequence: TGTGCCTGGGACAGGGGGCAGAACACTGAAGCTTTCTTT.

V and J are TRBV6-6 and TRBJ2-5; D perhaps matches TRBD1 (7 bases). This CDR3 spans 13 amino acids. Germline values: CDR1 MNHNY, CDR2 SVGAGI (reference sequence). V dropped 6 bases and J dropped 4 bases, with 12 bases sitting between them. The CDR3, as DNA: TGTGCCAGCAGGCAGCAGGGGGGAGAGACCCAGTACTTC. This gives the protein CASRQQGGETQYF.

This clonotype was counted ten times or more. CDR3 sequence: CASSFKVLAGDSPLHF. CDR3 nucleotide sequence: TGTGCCAGCAGTTTTAAGGTTCTGGCAGGGGATTCACCCCTCCACTTT. The V gene is TRBV12-3 or TRBV12-4, the J gene TRBJ1-6; tentatively, D is TRBD1 (6 bases). The CDR3 is made up of 16 amino acids. Trimming took 3 bases from V and 8 from J, leaving 17 bases between them.

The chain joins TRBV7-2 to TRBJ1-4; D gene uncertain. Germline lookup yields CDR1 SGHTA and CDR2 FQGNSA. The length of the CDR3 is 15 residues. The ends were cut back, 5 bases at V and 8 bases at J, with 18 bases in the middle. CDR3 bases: TGTGCCAGCAGCACAGAGGCCGTGCTGGGGGAAAAACTGTTTTTT. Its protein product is CASSTEAVLGEKLFF.

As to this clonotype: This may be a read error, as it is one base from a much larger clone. The CDR3 DNA reads TGTGCCAGCGCGGACCGACAGGGCCCCTACGAGCAGTACTTC. Protein sequence: CASADRQGPYEQYF. The chain employs TRBV12-3 or TRBV12-4 and TRBJ2-7; 7 bases align to TRBD1. V shed 8 bases and J 2 bases; nucleotides not matched to a gene: 9. CDR3 length: 14 amino acids.

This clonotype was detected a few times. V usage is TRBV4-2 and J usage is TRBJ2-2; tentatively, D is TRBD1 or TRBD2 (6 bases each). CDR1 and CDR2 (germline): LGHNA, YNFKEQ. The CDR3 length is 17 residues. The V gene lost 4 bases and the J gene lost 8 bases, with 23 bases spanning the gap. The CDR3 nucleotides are TGTGCCAGCAGCCCTGGGGGCGGGGCAACTAGGTCGGGGGAGCTGTTTTTT. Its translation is CASSPGGGATRSGELFF.

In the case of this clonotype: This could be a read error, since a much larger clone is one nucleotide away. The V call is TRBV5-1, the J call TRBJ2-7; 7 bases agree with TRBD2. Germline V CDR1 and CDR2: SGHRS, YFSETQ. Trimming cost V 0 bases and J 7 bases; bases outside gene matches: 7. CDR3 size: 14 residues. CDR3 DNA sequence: TGCGCCAGCAGCTTGGGGTCAGGGAGGGATGAGCAGTACTTC. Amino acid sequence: CASSLGSGRDEQYF.

The DNA for the CDR3 is TGTGCCAGCAGCAAACGGGACGGCGACGAGCAGTACTTC. This sequence encodes CASSKRDGDEQYF. The rearrangement uses TRBV3-1 and TRBJ2-7; either TRBD1 or TRBD2 may supply D (5 bases each). Per the germline V gene, CDR1 is LGHDT and CDR2 is YNNKEL (reference sequence). Trimming pared 5 bases from V and 5 bases from J, leaving 13 bases between. The CDR3 is made up of 13 amino acids.

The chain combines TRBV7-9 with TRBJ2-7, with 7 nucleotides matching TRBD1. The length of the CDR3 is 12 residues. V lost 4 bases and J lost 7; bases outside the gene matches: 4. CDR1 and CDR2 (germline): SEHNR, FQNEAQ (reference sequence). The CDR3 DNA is TGTGCCAGCAGCTCTTTGACAGGGGAGCAGTACTTC. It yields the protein CASSSLTGEQYF.